Below are 23 T cell receptor beta chains sequenced from a single sample in a study of T cells in Graves' hyperthyroidism and ophthalmopathy. TCR beta CDR3 regions were amplified from RNA transcripts. HTBI primers were the set used in a first-round RT-PCR of the TCR CDR3. TCRdb re-called the multiplex PCR reads with MiXCR, one entry per CDR3 protein. The repertoire holds approximately 370,000 distinct CDR3 sequences, with more than 13% as singletons. Material: blood. Receptors were obtained from a woman under 40 with Graves' hyperthyroidism.

In this sample, this clonotype turned up many times. The rearrangement links TRBV2 to TRBJ2-1; 10 bases are a match to TRBD2. With 8 bases clipped from V and 4 bases from J, the junction kept 5 bases outside the gene matches. The CDR3 runs to 14 residues. Germline V gives CDR1 SNHLY, CDR2 FYNNEI. This chain's CDR3 is CASPPSGSYNEQFF. Written as DNA, the CDR3 is TGTGCCAGCCCACCTAGCGGGAGTTACAATGAGCAGTTCTTC.

This chain connects TRBV15 to TRBJ2-7; D is unclear. Germline V gene data show CDR1 as LNHNV and CDR2 as YYDKDF (reference sequence). The CDR3 length is 13 residues. Trimming removed 4 bases at V and 1 base at J, with 8 bases between. The CDR3: CATSIQNSYEQYF. The CDR3 nucleotides are TGTGCCACCAGCATTCAGAATTCCTACGAGCAGTACTTC.

V usage is TRBV6-1 and J usage is TRBJ2-2; D is unresolved. This CDR3 region has 14 residues. Trimming removed 4 bases from V and 9 bases from J, with 15 bases in between. CDR1 is MNHNS, CDR2 SASEGT, per germline. The CDR3 protein is CASSVAGPSRELFF. CDR3 DNA: TGTGCCAGCAGTGTTGCCGGGCCCTCGCGGGAGCTGTTTTTT.

The chain has TRBV6-2 or TRBV6-3 and TRBJ2-7; the match to TRBD2 covers 11 bases. Trimming cost V 2 bases and J 8 bases; bases outside gene matches: 8. The germline V gene encodes CDR1 MNHEY and CDR2 SVGEGT. The CDR3 is 15 amino acids. CDR3 loop: CASSYDSSGRYKQYF. Here the CDR3 DNA reads TGTGCCAGCAGTTACGACTCTAGCGGGAGGTACAAGCAGTACTTC.

Here the CDR3 reads CSARTGGSYEQYF. CDR3 bases: TGCAGTGCCCGGACAGGGGGCTCCTACGAGCAGTACTTC. The chain joins TRBV20-1 to TRBJ2-7, with 10 bases fitting TRBD1. Germline values: CDR1 DFQATT, CDR2 SNEGSKA (reference sequence). The CDR3 is 13 residues long. J lost 0 bases, V lost 6 bases, and 2 bases had no gene match.

This clonotype was observed a single time. The rearrangement links TRBV6-1 to TRBJ1-5, with 7 nucleotides matching TRBD1. CDR3 length equals 13 residues. V lost 4 bases and J lost 6; bases outside the gene matches: 3. Germline V CDR1 and CDR2: MNHNS, SASEGT. This CDR3 reads CASSVSGGQPQHF. The DNA of the CDR3 is TGTGCCAGCAGTGTATCAGGGGGTCAGCCCCAGCATTTT.

This clonotype came up many times. The chain links TRBV5-6 to TRBJ2-7; 13 nucleotides line up with TRBD2. J was trimmed by 1 base and V by 4 bases; bases with no gene match: 5. The CDR3 contains 16 residues. CDR1 and CDR2 from the germline V gene are SGHDT and YYEEEE. CDR3 amino acids: CASSRRLAGGSYEQYF. CDR3 sequence (DNA): TGTGCCAGCAGCAGACGACTAGCGGGAGGTTCCTACGAGCAGTACTTC.

The gene calls are TRBV20-1 and TRBJ1-5, with 8 bases identical to TRBD1. CDR1 is DFQATT and CDR2 is SNEGSKA in the germline V gene (reference sequence). V lost 5 bases, J lost 5 bases, and 8 bases stayed unmatched. This CDR3 has 14 amino acids. DNA for the CDR3: TGCAGTGCTCTACCAGGGGGCGCTTATCAGCCCCAGCATTTT. Translated: CSALPGGAYQPQHF.

This CDR3 reads CASSSRAGGPTDTQYF. The DNA for the CDR3 is TGTGCCAGTAGTTCAAGGGCGGGAGGCCCCACAGATACGCAGTATTTT. This rearrangement joins TRBV19 to TRBJ2-3; 8 bases are a match to TRBD2. Trimming at V came to 5 bases and at J to 2 bases, leaving 9 bases not matched to a gene. Germline CDR1 reads LNHDA; CDR2 reads SQIVND (reference sequence). The CDR3 length is 16 residues.

The chain carries TRBV10-3 and TRBJ1-5; perhaps TRBD1 as D (5 bases). The CDR3 sequence is 14 residues long. V shed 2 bases and J shed 0 bases, with 5 bases lying between them. Germline V gives CDR1 ENHRY, CDR2 SYGVKD. CDR3 residues: CAISEGHSNQPQHF. The CDR3 DNA reads TGTGCCATCAGTGAGGGACATAGCAATCAGCCCCAGCATTTT.

This rearrangement joins TRBV10-1 to TRBJ1-2; 9 nucleotides agree with TRBD1. V lost 6 bases, J lost 0 bases, and 8 bases stayed unmatched. CDR3 size: 16 residues. Per the germline V gene, CDR1 is WNHNN and CDR2 is SYGVQD (reference sequence). CDR3 in DNA: TGCGCCAGCAGCCCGGGACAGGGCTATCCTAACTATGGCTACACCTTC. Its protein is CASSPGQGYPNYGYTF.

The rearrangement joins TRBV5-4 to TRBJ2-3; D is tentatively TRBD1 or TRBD2 (5 bases each). Trimming shortened V by 0 bases and J by 1 base, and 12 bases separated the two germline ends. CDR3 length equals 16 residues. Per the germline V gene, CDR1 is SGHNT and CDR2 is YYREEE (reference sequence). DNA of the CDR3: TGTGCCAGCAGCTTGGCAGGGCGGGCCGGCACAGATACGCAGTATTTT. This gives the protein CASSLAGRAGTDTQYF.

This clonotype was detected ten times or more. V usage is TRBV13 and J usage is TRBJ2-7; unclear D gene. Germline lookup yields CDR1 PRHDT and CDR2 FYEKMQ (reference sequence). With 5 bases removed from V and 3 bases from J, the gap between germline ends came to 17 bases. The CDR3 spans 15 residues. The CDR3 spells CASSAVAVDSYEQYF. Written as DNA, the CDR3 is TGTGCCAGCAGCGCCGTGGCCGTAGATAGCTACGAGCAGTACTTC. Looking up the rest from reference TRBV13 and TRBJ2-7 gives the full variable domain: AAGVIQSPRHLIKEKRETATLKCYPIPRHDTVYWYQQGPGQDPQFLISFYEKMQSDKGSIPDRFSAQQFSDYHSELNMSSLELGDSALYFCASSAVAVDSYEQYFGPGTRLTVT.

The CDR3 DNA follows: TGCAGTGCTAGACAGGGGTATGATCAGCCCCAGCATTTT. It codes for CSARQGYDQPQHF. V and J are TRBV20-1 and TRBJ1-5; a possible D gene is TRBD1 (6 bases). CDR3 size: 13 residues. Germline assignment: CDR1 DFQATT and CDR2 SNEGSKA (reference sequence). V lost 2 bases to trimming and J lost 5 bases, with 10 bases between them.

This clonotype was observed a few times. The chain carries TRBV3-1 and TRBJ2-7; 12 bases are shared with TRBD2. The CDR3 has 15 residues. With V trimmed by 8 bases and J by 4 bases, 9 bases remained unmatched. The germline V gene encodes CDR1 LGHDT and CDR2 YNNKEL (reference sequence). CDR3 amino acids: CASAEASGRVYEQYF. The CDR3 DNA is TGTGCCAGCGCCGAAGCTAGCGGGAGGGTGTACGAGCAGTACTTC.

This clonotype was picked up a small number of times. J is TRBJ2-7 and V is TRBV25-1; possibly TRBD1 for D (5 bases). The CDR3 is 14 residues long. The V gene's germline CDR1 is MGHDK and CDR2 SYGVNS. The V end was cut by 3 bases, the J end by 2 bases, with 11 bases between. CDR3 DNA sequence: TGTGCCAGCAGTGATCCTGACAGAGCCTACGAGCAGTACTTC. It yields the protein CASSDPDRAYEQYF.

This clonotype was counted many times. This chain links TRBV2 with TRBJ1-1; tentative D call: TRBD1 (6 bases). V lost 6 bases and J lost 7, with 18 bases in between. CDR1 SNHLY and CDR2 FYNNEI come from the germline V gene. CDR3 length: 14 amino acids. Written as DNA, the CDR3 is TGTGCCAGCAGCAGGGGCCCCGGTGCTGGTGAAGCTTTCTTT. The encoded protein is CASSRGPGAGEAFF.

V is TRBV12-3 or TRBV12-4 and J is TRBJ2-2, with a weak D call TRBD1 (6 bases). The CDR3 is 20 residues long. The V end lost 8 bases, the J end lost 1 base, and 29 bases lay between the germline ends. Here the CDR3 DNA reads TGTGCCAGCCGCACTCAGGGGACCGCACTCCAAGGACGGAACACCGGGGAGCTGTTTTTT. This codes for CASRTQGTALQGRNTGELFF.

The chain uses TRBV12-3 or TRBV12-4 and TRBJ1-2; unclear D gene. The CDR3 is 11 amino acids. V lost 5 bases and J lost 6, with 7 bases in between. The CDR3 spells CASSQRHGYTF. The CDR3 DNA is TGTGCCAGCAGTCAGCGACATGGCTACACCTTC.

The table lists this clonotype with many counts. In DNA form, the CDR3 reads TGTGCCAGCAGCTTAATCGGACAGGGAGGGCGAGAGACCCAGTACTTC. Translated, it gives CASSLIGQGGRETQYF. The chain employs TRBV7-9 and TRBJ2-5; D may be TRBD1 (8 bases). Per germline, CDR1 SEHNR and CDR2 FQNEAQ (reference sequence). This CDR3 is 16 amino acids long. The V end lost 2 bases, the J end lost 4 bases, and 17 bases lay between the germline ends.

The genes are TRBV24-1 and TRBJ2-3; 8 nucleotides agree with TRBD1. This CDR3 is built from 19 residues. With V trimmed by 0 bases and J by 7 bases, 17 bases remained unmatched. Germline lookup yields CDR1 KGHDR and CDR2 SFDVKD. DNA for the CDR3: TGTGCCACCAGTGATTTGGATTCGGACAGGGACTTCGGAATAAATACGCAGTATTTT. It encodes CATSDLDSDRDFGINTQYF.

This clonotype was picked up many times. V gene TRBV2 combines with J gene TRBJ2-5; 7 positions agree with TRBD1. The CDR3 sequence is 15 residues long. Trimming removed 7 bases from V and 2 bases from J; junction bases left unmatched: 10. Germline CDR1 is SNHLY and CDR2 is FYNNEI. The CDR3 here is CASNRNRDRQETQYF. CDR3 nucleotide sequence: TGTGCCAGCAATCGAAACCGGGACAGACAAGAGACCCAGTACTTC.

Ten or more counts support this clonotype. The genes are TRBV3-1 and TRBJ1-5; D may be TRBD1 (5 bases). Germline values: CDR1 LGHDT, CDR2 YNNKEL (reference sequence). The CDR3 length is 16 residues. Trimming pared 5 bases from V and 0 bases from J, leaving 14 bases between. CDR3 residues: CASSGGAGPSNQPQHF. CDR3 in DNA: TGTGCCAGCAGCGGAGGGGCAGGACCTAGCAATCAGCCCCAGCATTTT.